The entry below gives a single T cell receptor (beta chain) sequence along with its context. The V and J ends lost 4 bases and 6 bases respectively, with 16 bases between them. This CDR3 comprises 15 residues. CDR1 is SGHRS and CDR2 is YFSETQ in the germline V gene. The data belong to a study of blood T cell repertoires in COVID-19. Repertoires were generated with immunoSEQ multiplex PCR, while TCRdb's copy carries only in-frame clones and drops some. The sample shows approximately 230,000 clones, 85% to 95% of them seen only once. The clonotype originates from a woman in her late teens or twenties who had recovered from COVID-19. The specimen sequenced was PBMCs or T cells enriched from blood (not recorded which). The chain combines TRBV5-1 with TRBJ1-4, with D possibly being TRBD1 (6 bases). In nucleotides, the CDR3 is TGCGCCAGCAGCCCCCTGGGAGGGGGGGATGAAAAACTGTTTTTT. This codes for CASSPLGGGDEKLFF.